This TCR beta chain was documented in a study of blood T cell repertoires in COVID-19. As for the study in general: From T cells, B-cell-depleted T cells, or PBMCs came the material, which was cDNA or gDNA.

This study enrolled people aged about 18 to 100 from about 24 US geographic areas. Participants reported their clinical history, and cohort assignment relied on those reports. Two consecutive negative NP/OP PCR tests, clearance, or resolved symptoms defined Cohort 3 recovery. Produced via immunoSEQ multiplex PCR; TCRdb's table is partial and in-frame only. The data hold about 160,000 clones, with 75% to 90% observed a single time. Per germline, CDR1 MNHEY and CDR2 SMNVEV (reference sequence). V was cut by 5 bases and J by 0 bases, with 8 bases left in between. The CDR3 is made up of 14 amino acids. The sequencing input was PBMCs or T cells enriched from blood (not recorded which). The chain couples TRBV27 to TRBJ1-3; D gene uncertain. The clonotype originates from a woman in her sixties or seventies who had recovered from COVID-19. The CDR3 region is CASSPGVSGNTIYF. CDR3 sequence (DNA): TGTGCCAGCAGTCCAGGCGTCTCTGGAAACACCATATATTTT.